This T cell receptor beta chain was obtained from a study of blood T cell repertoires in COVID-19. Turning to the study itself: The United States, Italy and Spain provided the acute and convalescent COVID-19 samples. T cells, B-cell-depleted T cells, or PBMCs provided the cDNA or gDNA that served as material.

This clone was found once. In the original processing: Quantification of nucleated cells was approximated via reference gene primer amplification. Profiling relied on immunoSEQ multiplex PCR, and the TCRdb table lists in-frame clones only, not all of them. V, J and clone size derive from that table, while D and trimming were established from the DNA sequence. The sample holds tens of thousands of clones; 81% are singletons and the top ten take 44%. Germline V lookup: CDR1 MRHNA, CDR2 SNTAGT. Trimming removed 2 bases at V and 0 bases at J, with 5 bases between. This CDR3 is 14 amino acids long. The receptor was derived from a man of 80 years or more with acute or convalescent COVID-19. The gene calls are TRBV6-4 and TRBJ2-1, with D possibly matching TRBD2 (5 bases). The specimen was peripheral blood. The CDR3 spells CASSDGSSYNEQFF. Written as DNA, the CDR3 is TGTGCCAGCAGTGACGGGAGCTCCTACAATGAGCAGTTCTTC.